This entry is about one T cell receptor (beta chain). As yet, its antigen is unknown. This entry is derived from a study of shared clonotypes between healthy human individuals. Generated by immunoSEQ multiplex PCR, the TCRdb table keeps only in-frame clones and is missing some. The data hold 490,000 or so clones, with about 80% observed a single time. Overall study findings and caveats: The study sampled only blood, and tissue repertoires likely differ.

Germline CDR1 and CDR2: SGHTA and FQGNSA. This CDR3 region has 14 residues. Sequenced: PBMCs. The TCR sequence derives from a woman in her forties in good health. Some clones in this sample may be carry-over from other donors' samples. The chain recombines TRBV7-2 with TRBJ2-5; 7 bases match TRBD2. The end of the DNA fits TRBJ2-7 better, so the J call may be wrong. The CDR3 here is CASSLSGTSYEQYF. The DNA for the CDR3 is TGTGCCAGCAGCTTAAGCGGGACGAGCTACGAGCAGTACTTC.